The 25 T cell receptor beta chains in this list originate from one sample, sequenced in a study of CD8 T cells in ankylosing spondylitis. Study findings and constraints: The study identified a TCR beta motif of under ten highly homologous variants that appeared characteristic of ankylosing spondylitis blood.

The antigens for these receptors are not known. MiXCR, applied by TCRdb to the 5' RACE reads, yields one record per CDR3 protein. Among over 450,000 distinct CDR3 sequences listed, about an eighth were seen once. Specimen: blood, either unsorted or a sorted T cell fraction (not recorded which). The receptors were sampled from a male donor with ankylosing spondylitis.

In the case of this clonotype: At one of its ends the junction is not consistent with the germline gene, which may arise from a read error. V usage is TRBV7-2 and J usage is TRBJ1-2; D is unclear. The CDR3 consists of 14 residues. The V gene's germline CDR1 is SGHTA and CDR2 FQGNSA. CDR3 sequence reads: CASSSRAGSYSYTF. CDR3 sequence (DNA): TGTGCCAGCAGCTCAAGGGCGGGTTCCTATAGCTACACCTTC. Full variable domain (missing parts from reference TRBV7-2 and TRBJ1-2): GAGVSQSPSNKVTEKGKDVELRCDPISGHTALYWYRQSLGQGLEFLIYFQGNSAPDKSGLPSDRFSAERTGGSVSTLTIQRTQQEDSAVYLCASSSRAGSYSYTFGSGTRLTVV.

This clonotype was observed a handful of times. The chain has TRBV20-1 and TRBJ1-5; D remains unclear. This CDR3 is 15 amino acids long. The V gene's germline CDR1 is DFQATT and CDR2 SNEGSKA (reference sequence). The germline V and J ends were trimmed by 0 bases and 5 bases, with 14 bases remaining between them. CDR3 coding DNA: TGCAGTGCTAGAGATCAAAGAGGATATCATCAGCCCCAGCATTTT. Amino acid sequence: CSARDQRGYHQPQHF.

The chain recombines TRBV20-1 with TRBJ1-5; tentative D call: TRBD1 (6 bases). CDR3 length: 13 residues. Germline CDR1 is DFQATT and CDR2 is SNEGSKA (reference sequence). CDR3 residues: CSPNQGTEEPQHF. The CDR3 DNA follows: TGCAGCCCTAACCAGGGGACGGAGGAGCCCCAGCATTTT.

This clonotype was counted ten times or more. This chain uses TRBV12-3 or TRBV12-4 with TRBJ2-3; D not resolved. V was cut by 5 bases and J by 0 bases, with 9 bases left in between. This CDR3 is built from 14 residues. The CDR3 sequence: CASSPTHSTDTQYF. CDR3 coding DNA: TGTGCCAGCAGTCCCACTCATAGCACAGATACGCAGTATTTT.

The CDR3 bases are TGCAGCGGGGGACTAGCGGGCCGCCAAGAGACCCAGTACTTC. As protein: CSGGLAGRQETQYF. The chain joins TRBV29-1 to TRBJ2-5; 12 bases are shared with TRBD2. Germline-derived CDR1 and CDR2 are SQVTM and ANQGSEA. The V gene end was trimmed by 7 bases and the J gene end by 1 base; junction bases not matched to a gene: 4. This CDR3 region has 14 residues.

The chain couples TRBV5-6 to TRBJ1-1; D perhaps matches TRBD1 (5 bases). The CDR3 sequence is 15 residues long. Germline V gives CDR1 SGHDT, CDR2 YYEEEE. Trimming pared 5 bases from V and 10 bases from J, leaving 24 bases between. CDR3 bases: TGTGCCAGCAGTCCGGAGATGGGACGCAGCAGGGTAGCTTTCTTT. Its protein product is CASSPEMGRSRVAFF.

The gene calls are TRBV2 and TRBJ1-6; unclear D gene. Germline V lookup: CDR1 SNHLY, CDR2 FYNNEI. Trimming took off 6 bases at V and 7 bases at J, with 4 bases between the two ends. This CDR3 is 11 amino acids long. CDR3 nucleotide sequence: TGTGCCAGCAGAGCGAATTCACCCCTCCACTTT. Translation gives CASRANSPLHF.

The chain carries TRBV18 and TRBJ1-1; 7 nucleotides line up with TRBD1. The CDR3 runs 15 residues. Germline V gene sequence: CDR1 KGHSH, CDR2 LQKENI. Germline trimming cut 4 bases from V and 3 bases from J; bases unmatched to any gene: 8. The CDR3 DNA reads TGTGCCAGCTCACGGGGTGACAGGGAGTACACTGAAGCTTTCTTT. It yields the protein CASSRGDREYTEAFF. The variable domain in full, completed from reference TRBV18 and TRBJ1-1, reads NAGVMQNPRHLVRRRGQEARLRCSPMKGHSHVYWYRQLPEEGLKFMVYLQKENIIDESGMPKERFSAEFPKEGPSILRIQQVVRGDSAAYFCASSRGDREYTEAFFGQGTRLTVV.

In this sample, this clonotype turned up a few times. As DNA, the CDR3 is TGCAGTGCCAATAGCGGGAGGCCTAGCTCCTACGAGCAGTACTTC. The encoded protein is CSANSGRPSSYEQYF. V and J are TRBV20-1 and TRBJ2-7, with 10 bases aligning to TRBD2. The CDR3 is made up of 15 amino acids. Germline trimming cut 6 bases from V and 0 bases from J; bases unmatched to any gene: 8. Germline V gives CDR1 DFQATT, CDR2 SNEGSKA (reference sequence).

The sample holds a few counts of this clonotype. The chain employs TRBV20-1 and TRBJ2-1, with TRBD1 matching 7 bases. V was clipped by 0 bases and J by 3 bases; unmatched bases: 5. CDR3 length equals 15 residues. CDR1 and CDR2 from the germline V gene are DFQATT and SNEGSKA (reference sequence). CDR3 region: CSARDSGQVYNEQFF. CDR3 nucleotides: TGCAGTGCTAGAGACAGCGGACAGGTCTACAATGAGCAGTTCTTC.

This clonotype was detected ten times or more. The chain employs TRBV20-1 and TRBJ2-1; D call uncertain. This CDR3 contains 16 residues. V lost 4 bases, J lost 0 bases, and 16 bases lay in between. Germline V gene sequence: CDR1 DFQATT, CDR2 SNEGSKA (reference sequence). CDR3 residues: CSATSLGSRSYNEQFF. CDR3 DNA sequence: TGCAGTGCTACCAGCTTAGGCTCCCGCTCCTACAATGAGCAGTTCTTC.

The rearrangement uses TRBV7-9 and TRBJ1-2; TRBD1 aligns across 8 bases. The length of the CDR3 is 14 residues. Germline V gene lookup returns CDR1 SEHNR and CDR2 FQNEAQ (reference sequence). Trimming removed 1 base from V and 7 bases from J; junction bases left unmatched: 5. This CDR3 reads CASSLGDRPSGYTF. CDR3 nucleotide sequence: TGTGCCAGCAGCTTAGGGGACAGGCCAAGTGGCTACACCTTC.

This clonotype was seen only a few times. CDR3 sequence: CASSLRDREGEQYF. The DNA of the CDR3 is TGCGCCAGCAGCTTAAGGGACAGGGAGGGCGAGCAGTACTTC. This chain links TRBV5-1 with TRBJ2-7; TRBD1 aligns across 9 bases. Looked up from germline, CDR1 is SGHRS and CDR2 is YFSETQ. The trim removed 2 bases at V and 6 bases at J, leaving 6 bases unmatched. This CDR3 contains 14 residues. The full variable domain, its missing parts supplied by reference TRBV5-1 and TRBJ2-7, is KAGVTQTPRYLIKTRGQQVTLSCSPISGHRSVSWYQQTPGQGLQFLFEYFSETQRNKGNFPGRFSGRQFSNSRSEMNVSTLELGDSALYLCASSLRDREGEQYFGPGTRLTVT.

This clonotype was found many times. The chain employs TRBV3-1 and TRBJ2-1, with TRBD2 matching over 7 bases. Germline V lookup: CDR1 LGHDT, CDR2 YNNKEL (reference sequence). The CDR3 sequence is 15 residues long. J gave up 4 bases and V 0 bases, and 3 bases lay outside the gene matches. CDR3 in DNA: TGTGCCAGCAGCCAAGACCCTAGCGGATACAATGAGCAGTTCTTC. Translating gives CASSQDPSGYNEQFF.

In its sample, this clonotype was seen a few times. The CDR3 coding sequence is TGTGCCAGCAGTTACGGGACCGGAAATGAAAAACTGTTTTTT. Its protein product is CASSYGTGNEKLFF. The chain employs TRBV6-5 and TRBJ1-4; TRBD1 is a possible D gene (5 bases). There are 14 residues in the CDR3. V gave up 2 bases and J gave up 5 bases, with 9 bases separating them. Germline loops: CDR1 MNHEY, CDR2 SVGAGI.

In DNA, the CDR3 is TGCGCCAGCAGCTTGTCACCCGGGGATTCACCCCTCCACTTT. Protein: CASSLSPGDSPLHF. The rearrangement links TRBV5-1 to TRBJ1-6; D call uncertain. This CDR3 has 14 amino acids. V was clipped by 1 base and J by 8 bases, with 10 bases between them. Germline assignment: CDR1 SGHRS and CDR2 YFSETQ.

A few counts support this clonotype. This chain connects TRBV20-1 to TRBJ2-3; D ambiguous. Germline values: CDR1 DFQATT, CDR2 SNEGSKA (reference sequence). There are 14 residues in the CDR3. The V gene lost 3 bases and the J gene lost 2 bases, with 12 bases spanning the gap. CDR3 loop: CSASPQENTDTQYF. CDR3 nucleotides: TGCAGTGCTAGTCCGCAGGAGAACACAGATACGCAGTATTTT.

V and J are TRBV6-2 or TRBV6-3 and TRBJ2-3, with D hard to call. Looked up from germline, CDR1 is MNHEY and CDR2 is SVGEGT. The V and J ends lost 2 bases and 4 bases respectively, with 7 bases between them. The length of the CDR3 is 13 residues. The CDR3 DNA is TGTGCCAGCAGTTACCCGGGCCCAGATACGCAGTATTTT. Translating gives CASSYPGPDTQYF.

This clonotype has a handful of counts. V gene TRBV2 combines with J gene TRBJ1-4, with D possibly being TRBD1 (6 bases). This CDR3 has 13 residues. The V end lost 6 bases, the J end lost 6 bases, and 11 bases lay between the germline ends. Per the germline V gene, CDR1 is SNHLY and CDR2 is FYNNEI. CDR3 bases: TGTGCCAGCAGCCCAGGGGCGGATGAAAAACTGTTTTTT. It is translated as CASSPGADEKLFF. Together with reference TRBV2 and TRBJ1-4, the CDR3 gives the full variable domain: EPEVTQTPSHQVTQMGQEVILRCVPISNHLYFYWYRQILGQKVEFLVSFYNNEISEKSEIFDDQFSVERPDGSNFTLKIRSTKLEDSAMYFCASSPGADEKLFFGSGTQLSVL.

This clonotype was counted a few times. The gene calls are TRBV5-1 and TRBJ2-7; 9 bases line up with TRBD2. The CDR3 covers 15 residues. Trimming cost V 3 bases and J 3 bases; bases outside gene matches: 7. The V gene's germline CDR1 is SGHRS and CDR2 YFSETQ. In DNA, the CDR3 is TGCGCCAGCAGCTCTCTAGCGGGAAGGGACTACGAGCAGTACTTC. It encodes CASSSLAGRDYEQYF.

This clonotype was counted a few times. The CDR3 sequence: CATGRGHDSNTGELFF. In nucleotides, the CDR3 is TGTGCCACCGGTCGGGGGCACGATTCAAACACCGGGGAGCTGTTTTTT. This rearrangement joins TRBV11-3 to TRBJ2-2, with D perhaps assigned TRBD1 or TRBD2 (6 bases each). Trimming took off 10 bases at V and 2 bases at J, with 20 bases between the two ends. The V gene's germline CDR1 is SGHNT and CDR2 YENEEA. The CDR3 totals 16 residues.

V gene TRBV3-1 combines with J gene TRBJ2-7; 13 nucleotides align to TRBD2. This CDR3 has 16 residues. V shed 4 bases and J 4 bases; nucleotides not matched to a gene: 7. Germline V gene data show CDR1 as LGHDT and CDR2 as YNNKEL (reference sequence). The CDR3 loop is CASSRRTSGSGYEQYF. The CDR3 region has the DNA TGTGCCAGCAGCCGCCGGACTAGCGGGAGCGGGTACGAGCAGTACTTC.

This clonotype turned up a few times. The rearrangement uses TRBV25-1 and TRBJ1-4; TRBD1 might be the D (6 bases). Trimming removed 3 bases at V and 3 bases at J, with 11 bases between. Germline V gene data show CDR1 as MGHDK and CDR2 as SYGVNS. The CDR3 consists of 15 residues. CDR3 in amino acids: CASSDLGQSNEKLFF. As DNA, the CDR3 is TGTGCCAGCAGTGACCTCGGACAGTCTAATGAAAAACTGTTTTTT.

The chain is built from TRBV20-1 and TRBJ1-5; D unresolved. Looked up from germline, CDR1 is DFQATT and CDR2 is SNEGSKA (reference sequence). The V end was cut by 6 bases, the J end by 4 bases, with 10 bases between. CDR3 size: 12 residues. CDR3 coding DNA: TGCAGTGCGACCGATTTAAATCAGCCCCAGCATTTT. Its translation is CSATDLNQPQHF.

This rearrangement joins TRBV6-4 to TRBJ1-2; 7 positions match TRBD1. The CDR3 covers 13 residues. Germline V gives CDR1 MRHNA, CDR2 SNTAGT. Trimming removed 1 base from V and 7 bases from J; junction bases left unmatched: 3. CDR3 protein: CASSDWEGAGYTF. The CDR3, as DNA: TGTGCCAGCAGTGACTGGGAGGGGGCTGGCTACACCTTC.